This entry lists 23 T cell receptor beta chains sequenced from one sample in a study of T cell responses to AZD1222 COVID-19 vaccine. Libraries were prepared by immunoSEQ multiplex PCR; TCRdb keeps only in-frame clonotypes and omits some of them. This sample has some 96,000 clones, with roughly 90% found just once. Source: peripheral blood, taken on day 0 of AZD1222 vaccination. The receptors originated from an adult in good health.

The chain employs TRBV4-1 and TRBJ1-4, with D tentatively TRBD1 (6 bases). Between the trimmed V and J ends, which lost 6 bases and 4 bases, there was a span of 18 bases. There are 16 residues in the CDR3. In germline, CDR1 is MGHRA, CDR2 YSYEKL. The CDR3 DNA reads TGCGCCAGCAGACCTGGTCGGGGACACCGTAATGAAAAACTGTTTTTT. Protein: CASRPGRGHRNEKLFF.

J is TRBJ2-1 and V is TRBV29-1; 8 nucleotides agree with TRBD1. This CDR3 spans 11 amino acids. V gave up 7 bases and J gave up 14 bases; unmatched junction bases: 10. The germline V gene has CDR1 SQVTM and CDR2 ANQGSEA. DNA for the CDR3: TGCAGCGCAACGAGGACAGGGTACAAGTTCTTC. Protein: CSATRTGYKFF.

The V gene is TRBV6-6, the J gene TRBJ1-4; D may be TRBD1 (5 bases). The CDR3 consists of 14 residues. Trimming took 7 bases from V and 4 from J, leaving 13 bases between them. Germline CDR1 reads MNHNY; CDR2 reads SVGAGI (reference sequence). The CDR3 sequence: CASNQGVHNEKLFF. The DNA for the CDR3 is TGTGCCAGCAATCAGGGTGTTCATAATGAAAAACTGTTTTTT.

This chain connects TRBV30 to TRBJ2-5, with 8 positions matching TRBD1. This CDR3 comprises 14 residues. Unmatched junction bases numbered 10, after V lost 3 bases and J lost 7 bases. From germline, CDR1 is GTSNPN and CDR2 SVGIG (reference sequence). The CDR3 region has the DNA TGTGCCTGGAGGACGCAGGGGGCAGGCGGGACCCAGTACTTC. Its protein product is CAWRTQGAGGTQYF.

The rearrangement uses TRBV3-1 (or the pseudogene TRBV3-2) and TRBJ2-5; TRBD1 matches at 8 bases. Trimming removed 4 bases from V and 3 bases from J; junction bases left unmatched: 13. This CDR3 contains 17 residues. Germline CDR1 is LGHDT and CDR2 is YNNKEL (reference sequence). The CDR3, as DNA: TGTGCCAGCAGCCTCCTAACAACTCTGACAGGGGAAGAGACCCAGTACTTC. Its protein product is CASSLLTTLTGEETQYF.

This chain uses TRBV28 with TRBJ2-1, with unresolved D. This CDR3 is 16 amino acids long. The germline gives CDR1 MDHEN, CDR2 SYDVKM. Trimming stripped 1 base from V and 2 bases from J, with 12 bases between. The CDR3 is CASSLSHSGAYNEQFF. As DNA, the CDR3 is TGTGCCAGCAGTTTATCCCATAGTGGGGCCTACAATGAGCAGTTCTTC.

The CDR3 coding sequence is TGCGCCAGCAGCTTGGGAGGCATGAACACTGAAGCTTTCTTT. Encoded protein: CASSLGGMNTEAFF. This sequence joins TRBV5-1 and TRBJ1-1; D is unclear. The CDR3 spans 14 residues. V shed 0 bases and J shed 0 bases, with 6 bases lying between them. Per germline, CDR1 SGHRS and CDR2 YFSETQ.

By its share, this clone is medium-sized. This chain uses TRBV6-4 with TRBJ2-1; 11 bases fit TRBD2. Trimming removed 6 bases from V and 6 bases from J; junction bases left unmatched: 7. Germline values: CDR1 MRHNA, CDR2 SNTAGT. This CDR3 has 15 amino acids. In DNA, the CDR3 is TGTGCCAGCAGAGAACTAGCGGGAGCTGCCAATGAGCAGTTCTTC. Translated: CASRELAGAANEQFF.

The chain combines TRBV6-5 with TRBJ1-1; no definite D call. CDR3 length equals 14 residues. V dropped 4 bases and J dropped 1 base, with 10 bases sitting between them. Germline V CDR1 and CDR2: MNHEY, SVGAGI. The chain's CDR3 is CASSFNRGNTEAFF. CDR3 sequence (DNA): TGTGCCAGCAGTTTCAACCGAGGGAACACTGAAGCTTTCTTT.

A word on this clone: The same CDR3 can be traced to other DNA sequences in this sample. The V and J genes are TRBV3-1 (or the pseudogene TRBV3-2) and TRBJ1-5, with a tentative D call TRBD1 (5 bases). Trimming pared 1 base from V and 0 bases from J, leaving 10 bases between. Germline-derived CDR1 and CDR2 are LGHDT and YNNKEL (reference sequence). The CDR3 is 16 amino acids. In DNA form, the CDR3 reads TGTGCCAGCAGCCAAGGGGCAGGGAATAGCAATCAGCCCCAGCATTTT. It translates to CASSQGAGNSNQPQHF.

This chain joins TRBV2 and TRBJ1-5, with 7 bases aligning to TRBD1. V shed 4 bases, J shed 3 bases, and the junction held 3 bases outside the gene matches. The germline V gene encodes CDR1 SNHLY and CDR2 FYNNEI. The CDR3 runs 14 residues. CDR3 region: CASSAGTVNQPQHF. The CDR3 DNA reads TGTGCCAGCAGTGCCGGGACAGTCAATCAGCCCCAGCATTTT.

CDR3 coding DNA: TGTGCCAGTAGTTTTCCGACATCCTCCCGCTCTGGGGCCAACGTCCTGACTTTC. Its protein product is CASSFPTSSRSGANVLTF. The rearrangement uses TRBV19 and TRBJ2-6; D is ambiguous. The CDR3 spans 18 residues. V lost 5 bases and J 0 bases, leaving 17 bases between the germline ends. Germline V gene lookup returns CDR1 LNHDA and CDR2 SQIVND (reference sequence).

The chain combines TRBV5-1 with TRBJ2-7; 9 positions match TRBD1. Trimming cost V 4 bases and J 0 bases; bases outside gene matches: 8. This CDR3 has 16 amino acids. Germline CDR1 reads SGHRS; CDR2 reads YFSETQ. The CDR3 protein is CASSRSWDRASYEQYF. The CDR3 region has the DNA TGCGCCAGCAGCCGTTCTTGGGACAGGGCCTCCTACGAGCAGTACTTC.

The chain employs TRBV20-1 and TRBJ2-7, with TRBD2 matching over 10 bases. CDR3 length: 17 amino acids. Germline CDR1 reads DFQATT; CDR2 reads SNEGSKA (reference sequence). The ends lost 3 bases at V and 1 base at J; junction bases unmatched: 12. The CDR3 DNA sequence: TGCAGTGCTAGTCCAGCGGGAGGGCCTAAGGCTTCCTACGAGCAGTACTTC. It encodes CSASPAGGPKASYEQYF.

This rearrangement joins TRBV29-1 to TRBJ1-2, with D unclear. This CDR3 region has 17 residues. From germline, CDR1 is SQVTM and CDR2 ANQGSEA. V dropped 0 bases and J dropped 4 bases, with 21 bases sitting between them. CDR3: CSVEETVLSGLGYGYTF. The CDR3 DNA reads TGCAGCGTTGAAGAAACTGTTTTAAGCGGATTAGGCTATGGCTACACCTTC.

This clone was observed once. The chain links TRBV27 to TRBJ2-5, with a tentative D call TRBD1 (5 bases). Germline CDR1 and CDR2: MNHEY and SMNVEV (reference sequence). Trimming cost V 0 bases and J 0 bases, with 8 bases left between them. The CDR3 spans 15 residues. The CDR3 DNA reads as TGTGCCAGCAGTTTATCCTCAGGGTACCAAGAGACCCAGTACTTC. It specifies CASSLSSGYQETQYF.

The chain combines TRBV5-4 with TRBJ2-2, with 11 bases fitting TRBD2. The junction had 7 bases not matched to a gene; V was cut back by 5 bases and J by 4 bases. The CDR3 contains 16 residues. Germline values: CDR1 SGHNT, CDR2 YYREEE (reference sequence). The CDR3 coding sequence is TGTGCCAGCAGGAAGGGGACTAGCGGTACCACCGGGGAGCTGTTTTTT. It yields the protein CASRKGTSGTTGELFF.

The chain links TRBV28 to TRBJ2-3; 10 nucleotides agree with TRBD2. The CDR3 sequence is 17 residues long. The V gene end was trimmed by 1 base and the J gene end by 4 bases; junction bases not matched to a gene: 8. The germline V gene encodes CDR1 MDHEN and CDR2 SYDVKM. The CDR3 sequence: CASSLFAPGTSADTQYF. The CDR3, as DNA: TGTGCCAGCAGTTTATTTGCCCCCGGGACTAGCGCAGATACGCAGTATTTT.

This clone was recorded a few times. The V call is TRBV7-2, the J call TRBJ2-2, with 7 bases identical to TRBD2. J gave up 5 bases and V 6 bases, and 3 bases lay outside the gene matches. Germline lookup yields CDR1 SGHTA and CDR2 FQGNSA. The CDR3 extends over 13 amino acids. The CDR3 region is CASSYGGTGELFF. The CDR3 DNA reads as TGTGCCAGCAGTTACGGGGGGACCGGGGAGCTGTTTTTT.

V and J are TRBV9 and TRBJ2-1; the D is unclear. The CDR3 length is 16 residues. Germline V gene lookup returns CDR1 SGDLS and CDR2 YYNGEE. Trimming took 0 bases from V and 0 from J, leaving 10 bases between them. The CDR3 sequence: CASSVGGPSSYNEQFF. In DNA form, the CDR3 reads TGTGCCAGCAGCGTAGGGGGTCCCAGCTCCTACAATGAGCAGTTCTTC.

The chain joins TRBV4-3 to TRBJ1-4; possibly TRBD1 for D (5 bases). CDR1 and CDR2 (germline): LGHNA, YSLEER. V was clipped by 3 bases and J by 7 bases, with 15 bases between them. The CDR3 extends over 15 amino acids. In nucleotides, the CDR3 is TGCGCCAGCAGCCACCAGGGCAGTTACTTTGAAAAACTGTTTTTT. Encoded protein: CASSHQGSYFEKLFF.

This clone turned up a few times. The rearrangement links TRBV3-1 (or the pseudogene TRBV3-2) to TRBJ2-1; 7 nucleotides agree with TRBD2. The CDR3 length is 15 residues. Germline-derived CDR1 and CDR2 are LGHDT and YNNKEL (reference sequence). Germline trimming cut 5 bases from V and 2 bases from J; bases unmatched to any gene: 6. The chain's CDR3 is CASSSGLETYNEQFF. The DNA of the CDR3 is TGTGCCAGCAGCTCTGGACTAGAGACCTACAATGAGCAGTTCTTC.

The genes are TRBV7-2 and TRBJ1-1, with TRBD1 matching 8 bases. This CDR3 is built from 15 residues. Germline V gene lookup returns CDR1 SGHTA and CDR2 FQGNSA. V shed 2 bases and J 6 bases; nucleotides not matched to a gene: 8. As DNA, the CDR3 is TGTGCCAGCAGCTTATCCCGGGACAGGTTATCTGAAGCTTTCTTT. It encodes CASSLSRDRLSEAFF.